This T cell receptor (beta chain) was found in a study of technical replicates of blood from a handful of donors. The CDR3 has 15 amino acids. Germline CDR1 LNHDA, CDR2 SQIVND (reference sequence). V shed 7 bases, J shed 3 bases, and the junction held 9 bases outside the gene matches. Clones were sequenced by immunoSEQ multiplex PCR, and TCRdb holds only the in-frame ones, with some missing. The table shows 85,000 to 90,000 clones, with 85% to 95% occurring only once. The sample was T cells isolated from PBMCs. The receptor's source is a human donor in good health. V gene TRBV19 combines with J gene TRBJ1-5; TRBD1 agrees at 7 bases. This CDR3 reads CASMRGLYDNQPQHF. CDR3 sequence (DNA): TGTGCCAGTATGAGGGGGCTGTATGACAATCAGCCCCAGCATTTT.